This is a list of T cell receptor beta chains from one sample in a study of blood T cell repertoires in COVID-19. Sequenced by immunoSEQ multiplex PCR; TCRdb stores in-frame clones only, minus some. The table has some 250,000 clones, approximately 86% seen once; the top ten hold around 5%. The specimen sequenced was peripheral blood. The receptor source for this set is a woman aged 55 to 70 with COVID-19, enrolled during active disease. The CDR3 runs from the conserved cysteine through the conserved F or W. A D gene is named only where the DNA matches it firmly. Not all rows give a size; the values are once, few, many and, for expanded clones, a class.

TRBJ2-7	TRBV7-2	-	13	-	TGTGCCAGCAGCTCCCGGAGCTCCTACGAGCAGTACTTC	CASSSRSSYEQYF
TRBJ1-1	TRBV19	once	14	-	TGTGCCAGTAGTATTACGGGGGGAAACACTGAAGCTTTCTTT	CASSITGGNTEAFF
TRBJ1-1	TRBV14	-	13	-	TGTGCCAGCAGCCAAGAGGGGGGGTTTGAAGCTTTCTTT	CASSQEGGFEAFF
TRBJ1-1	TRBV14	-	15	-	TGTGCCAGCAGCCAAGATCCGGGGGGGAACACTGAAGCTTTCTTT	CASSQDPGGNTEAFF
TRBJ2-1	TRBV5-1	-	14	TRBD2	TGCGCCAGCAGGAGCGGGAGTACAGGGAATGAGCAGTTCTTC	CASRSGSTGNEQFF
TRBJ1-2	TRBV5-1	-	19	TRBD1	TGCGCCAGCAGCTTCGGGACAGGATGGGCGTCGGTGGGTAACTATGGCTACACCTTC	CASSFGTGWASVGNYGYTF
TRBJ2-3	TRBV7-3	-	16	-	TGTGCCAGCAGCCCGGGACAAAAACGAGGCACAGATACGCAGTATTTT	CASSPGQKRGTDTQYF
TRBJ1-2	TRBV30	-	12	-	TGTGCCTGGAGTCCAGGGGAGTATGGCTACACCTTC	CAWSPGEYGYTF
TRBJ2-2	TRBV28	-	16	-	TGTGCCAGCGGGTTGACCAGCGGCATAAACACCGGGGAGCTGTTTTTT	CASGLTSGINTGELFF
TRBJ2-7	TRBV28	-	15	-	TGTGCCAGCAGGATACCCCGGGGGGCCGCCTACGAGCAGTACTTC	CASRIPRGAAYEQYF
TRBJ2-1	TRBV10-1	-	14	TRBD1	TGCGCCAGCAGTGGGGGACAGGCCGACAATGAGCAGTTCTTC	CASSGGQADNEQFF
TRBJ1-4	TRBV24-1	-	16	TRBD1	TGTGCCACCAGTGATTTTGACAGGGACATTAATGAAAAACTGTTTTTT	CATSDFDRDINEKLFF
TRBJ1-5	TRBV10-3	-	14	TRBD1	TGTGCCATCAGTGGAGACAGGGGCCAACAGCCCCAGCATTTT	CAISGDRGQQPQHF
TRBJ2-7	TRBV7-9	-	14	-	TGTGCCAGCAGATCCGACAGGTTGTCTGACGAGCAGTACTTC	CASRSDRLSDEQYF
TRBJ1-6	TRBV30	-	14	-	TGTGCCTGGAGTACTGGACAAACAAATTCACCCCTCCACTTT	CAWSTGQTNSPLHF
TRBJ1-6	TRBV2	-	15	TRBD1	TGTGCCAGCAGTGGGGGACAGGGGAATAATTCACCCCTCCACTTT	CASSGGQGNNSPLHF
TRBJ1-5	TRBV30	-	13	-	TGTGCCTGGAGTGTCCGGAGCAATCAGCCCCAGCATTTT	CAWSVRSNQPQHF
TRBJ2-7	TRBV6-5	-	15	-	TGTGCCAGCAGACTCAGCCAGGGGCGCGGGTACGAGCAGTACTTC	CASRLSQGRGYEQYF
TRBJ1-4	TRBV20-1	-	14	TRBD1	TGCAGTGCTAGTAACAGGGGGCAGGGTGAAAAACTGTTTTTT	CSASNRGQGEKLFF
TRBJ1-2	TRBV19	-	16	TRBD1	TGTGCCAGTAGTACCCGAGGTGGACAGGGCCCGGCTGGCTACACCTTC	CASSTRGGQGPAGYTF
TRBJ1-4	TRBV19	-	14	TRBD1	TGTGCCAGTAGTACAACAGGGGGCGGTGAAAAACTGTTTTTT	CASSTTGGGEKLFF
TRBJ1-1	TRBV9	-	12	-	TGTGCCAGCAGCCCCCTCCCCTCGGAGGCTTTCTTT	CASSPLPSEAFF
TRBJ2-7	TRBV3-1/TRBV3-2	-	13	-	TGTGCCAGCAGCCAAGATCTTGTCTCCGAGCAGTACTTC	CASSQDLVSEQYF
TRBJ2-1	TRBV19	-	16	TRBD1	TGTGCCAGTAGTACCTCCGGGACAGGGGGCGCGGGTGAGCAGTTCTTC	CASSTSGTGGAGEQFF
TRBJ2-1	TRBV6-2/TRBV6-3	-	16	TRBD1	TGTGCCAGCAGTTATTTTGGGACAGGGACAAACAATGAGCAGTTCTTC	CASSYFGTGTNNEQFF
TRBJ2-5	TRBV11-2	-	16	TRBD1	TGTGCCAGCAGCTTAGGACGAACAGGGGGAGGAGAGACCCAGTACTTC	CASSLGRTGGGETQYF
TRBJ2-2	TRBV5-4	-	15	-	TGTGCCAGCAGCTTGGCCGTCAGAAACACCGGGGAGCTGTTTTTT	CASSLAVRNTGELFF
TRBJ2-1	TRBV5-1	-	15	TRBD1	TGCGCCAGCGTTAAGGGGGCGGCCTCCTACAATGAGCAGTTCTTC	CASVKGAASYNEQFF
TRBJ1-4	TRBV30	-	15	-	TGTGCCTGGAGTGTGACGGGAGGCTTAGGTGAAAAACTGTTTTTT	CAWSVTGGLGEKLFF
TRBJ1-2	TRBV10-3	-	14	-	TGTGCCATCAGTGCAGGGCCCGAGGACTATGGCTACACCTTC	CAISAGPEDYGYTF
TRBJ1-1	TRBV28	-	14	-	TGTGCCAGCAGTTTCCAGGGCTTGAACACTGAAGCTTTCTTT	CASSFQGLNTEAFF
TRBJ2-7	TRBV5-1	-	15	-	TGCGCCAGCAGCCCGATACCGGGGGTTTCCTACGAGCAGTACTTC	CASSPIPGVSYEQYF
TRBJ2-5	TRBV6-5	-	15	TRBD2	TGTGCCAGTGGACTAGCGGGAGGATTATGGGAGACCCAGTACTTC	CASGLAGGLWETQYF
TRBJ2-1	TRBV28	-	12	-	TGTGCCAGCACCCGCGGTTACAATGAGCAGTTCTTC	CASTRGYNEQFF
TRBJ1-6	TRBV7-9	-	15	-	TGTGCCAGCATCTTAGGGGGGGTACGGAATTCACCCCTCCACTTT	CASILGGVRNSPLHF
TRBJ2-3	TRBV2	-	11	-	TGTGCCACAGACCAGCGTGGTACGCAGTATTTT	CATDQRGTQYF
TRBJ2-1	TRBV6-5	once	14	TRBD2	TGTGCCAGCAGCGCGGGACTAGCGCACAATGAGCAGTTCTTC	CASSAGLAHNEQFF
TRBJ2-5	TRBV15	-	18	TRBD2	TGTGCCACCAGCAGAAAAACCCGTAGCGGGAGGGTCGGAGAGACCCAGTACTTC	CATSRKTRSGRVGETQYF
TRBJ2-1	TRBV27	-	15	TRBD2	TGTGCCACCGCTAGCGGGGGGAGGTCTTACAATGAGCAGTTCTTC	CATASGGRSYNEQFF
TRBJ1-4	TRBV7-9	-	17	-	TGTGCCAGCAGCTCTCGGATAGGGTTAGGGGATAATGAAAAACTGTTTTTT	CASSSRIGLGDNEKLFF